Detailed here is one T cell receptor (beta chain). The study recruited people aged roughly 18 to 95 years across approximately 24 US areas. In assigning cohorts, the study relied on participant-reported clinical history. Donors in Cohort 3 who had recovered were those with two negative PCRs, healthcare professional clearance, or resolution of their symptoms. This CDR3 spans 14 amino acids. Looked up from germline, CDR1 is MNHEY and CDR2 is SVGAGI. V lost 3 bases to trimming and J lost 1 base, with 9 bases between them. This specimen comes from a study of blood T cell repertoires in COVID-19. Measured with immunoSEQ multiplex PCR; TCRdb has only the in-frame clones, and not every one. This table holds 200,000 to 250,000 clones, 65% to 85% found once.

The sequence came from a woman in her sixties or seventies who had recovered from COVID-19. Sequencing was performed on PBMCs or T cells enriched from blood (not recorded which). V gene TRBV6-5 combines with J gene TRBJ1-1, with a possible D match to TRBD1 (5 bases). The CDR3 nucleotides are TGTGCCAGCAGTTATTTAGGGGAGAACACTGAAGCTTTCTTT. Translating it yields CASSYLGENTEAFF.